This TCR beta chain was documented in a study of cytomegalovirus exposure and HLA in healthy donors. Study-level points and caveats: CMV serostatus stood as the only immune exposure information on hand.

The CDR3 extends over 14 amino acids. This clone was picked up a small number of times. Its antigen remains unknown. Vbeta (60) and Jbeta (13) primers were used in the PCR. This table comes from immunoSEQ multiplex PCR, and its TCRdb copy is limited to in-frame clones, with some not included. The sample shows almost 85,000 clones, about three quarters of them seen only once. V and J are TRBV21-1 and TRBJ1-2; TRBD1 is the table's D call, not checked against the DNA. TRBV21-1 is a recognized pseudogene. The sequenced material came from PBMCs. The TCR was taken from a male donor in good health and CMV-seropositive. Here the CDR3 DNA reads TGTGCCAGCCTCAGACAACGCCGTTGGTATGGCTACACCTTC. Translated, it gives CASLRQRRWYGYTF.